What follows are 25 T cell receptor beta chains derived from one specimen sequenced in a study of OX40 agonist ivuxolimab in advanced cancers. Repertoires were generated with immunoSEQ multiplex PCR, while TCRdb's copy carries only in-frame clones and drops some. The repertoire holds tens of thousands of clones, with around nine tenths as singletons. This specimen was CD4+ or CD8+ T cells sorted from blood, taken in a trial of the OX40 agonist ivuxolimab. The receptors were sampled from an adult with an advanced solid tumor such as melanoma, head and neck, liver or kidney cancer.

CDR3 region: CASSVGLAIDEQFF. CDR3 in DNA: TGTGCCAGCAGCGTAGGACTAGCGATCGATGAGCAGTTCTTC. The chain recombines TRBV9 with TRBJ2-1, with TRBD2 matching 8 bases. The CDR3 has 14 amino acids. V lost 0 bases, J lost 8 bases, and 4 bases stayed unmatched. CDR1 is SGDLS, CDR2 YYNGEE, per germline.

This chain uses TRBV5-1 with TRBJ2-3; TRBD1 matches 11 bases. The V and J ends lost 6 bases and 0 bases, in that order; junction bases with no gene match: 3. CDR1 is SGHRS and CDR2 is YFSETQ in the germline V gene. This CDR3 region has 15 residues. CDR3 coding DNA: TGCGCCAGCAACCGGGACAGGGGGAGCACAGATACGCAGTATTTT. It translates to CASNRDRGSTDTQYF.

CDR3 loop: CASAEGVNQPQHF. In DNA form, the CDR3 reads TGTGCCAGTGCCGAGGGCGTTAATCAGCCCCAGCATTTT. The J gene is TRBJ1-5, the V gene TRBV19; D is unclear. Germline V gene data show CDR1 as LNHDA and CDR2 as SQIVND (reference sequence). Trimming pared 8 bases from V and 4 bases from J, leaving 12 bases between. The CDR3 has 13 amino acids.

J is TRBJ2-4 and V is TRBV9, with 10 nucleotides matching TRBD1. The CDR3 length is 14 residues. Trimming removed 3 bases from V and 8 bases from J; junction bases left unmatched: 5. Germline-derived CDR1 and CDR2 are SGDLS and YYNGEE. CDR3 loop: CASSEGQGLDIQYF. CDR3 DNA sequence: TGTGCCAGCAGCGAGGGACAGGGGTTGGACATTCAGTACTTC.

This chain links TRBV25-1 with TRBJ2-3, with D perhaps TRBD1 (6 bases). Per germline, CDR1 MGHDK and CDR2 SYGVNS. With 8 bases removed from V and 4 bases from J, the gap between germline ends came to 16 bases. The CDR3 covers 14 residues. The CDR3 DNA sequence: TGTGCCAGCTCTACAGGGTTAACAGCAGATACGCAGTATTTT. Its translation: CASSTGLTADTQYF.

This chain connects TRBV5-1 to TRBJ1-3; no clear D gene. Trimming removed 3 bases from V and 0 bases from J, with 10 bases in between. Germline V gives CDR1 SGHRS, CDR2 YFSETQ. CDR3 length: 15 residues. The CDR3 is CASSSDGYSGNTIYF. CDR3 coding DNA: TGCGCCAGCAGCTCTGACGGATACTCTGGAAACACCATATATTTT. Full variable domain (outside the CDR3, taken from reference TRBV5-1 and TRBJ1-3): KAGVTQTPRYLIKTRGQQVTLSCSPISGHRSVSWYQQTPGQGLQFLFEYFSETQRNKGNFPGRFSGRQFSNSRSEMNVSTLELGDSALYLCASSSDGYSGNTIYFGEGSWLTVV.

This sequence joins TRBV27 and TRBJ2-5; TRBD1 matches at 8 bases. The CDR3 has 13 residues. Per the germline V gene, CDR1 is MNHEY and CDR2 is SMNVEV (reference sequence). V lost 6 bases, J lost 4 bases, and 4 bases stayed unmatched. The CDR3 is CASRRTGRETQYF. CDR3 DNA sequence: TGTGCCAGCAGACGGACAGGGCGAGAGACCCAGTACTTC.

The chain employs TRBV5-4 and TRBJ2-2; D not certain. This CDR3 comprises 13 residues. V was cut by 1 base and J by 5 bases, with 6 bases left in between. Germline lookup yields CDR1 SGHNT and CDR2 YYREEE (reference sequence). Written as DNA, the CDR3 is TGTGCCAGCAGCTTGTTGGGGACCGGGGAGCTGTTTTTT. Translation gives CASSLLGTGELFF.

The chain carries TRBV6-6 and TRBJ2-7; D call uncertain. CDR1 MNHNY and CDR2 SVGAGI come from the germline V gene (reference sequence). Trimming cost V 8 bases and J 2 bases, with 16 bases left between them. This CDR3 region has 14 residues. DNA for the CDR3: TGTGCCAGCGGTCTCGGCGGAGTGGCCTACGAGCAGTACTTC. Encoded protein: CASGLGGVAYEQYF.

J is TRBJ1-4 and V is TRBV7-8; D gene ambiguous. Trimming took off 3 bases at V and 0 bases at J, with 5 bases between the two ends. The CDR3 length is 14 residues. Germline V CDR1 and CDR2: SGHVS, FQNEAQ. CDR3 nucleotides: TGTGCCAGCAGCTTCAGGCCAACTAATGAAAAACTGTTTTTT. Protein: CASSFRPTNEKLFF. Full variable domain (rest looked up from reference TRBV7-8 and TRBJ1-4): GAGVSQSPRYKVAKRGQDVALRCDPISGHVSLFWYQQALGQGPEFLTYFQNEAQLDKSGLPSDRFFAERPEGSVSTLKIQRTQQEDSAVYLCASSFRPTNEKLFFGSGTQLSVL.

The chain carries TRBV27 and TRBJ2-7; unclear D gene. Looked up from germline, CDR1 is MNHEY and CDR2 is SMNVEV (reference sequence). Trimming cost V 3 bases and J 4 bases, with 7 bases left between them. CDR3 length: 12 amino acids. The CDR3 DNA sequence: TGTGCCAGCAGTTTTTGGGGATACGAGCAGTACTTC. Translated: CASSFWGYEQYF.

The chain links TRBV30 to TRBJ2-5; possibly TRBD1 for D (5 bases). Trimming removed 5 bases at V and 7 bases at J, with 11 bases between. This CDR3 has 11 amino acids. Per germline, CDR1 GTSNPN and CDR2 SVGIG (reference sequence). The CDR3 spells CAWGTQGTQYF. The CDR3 DNA reads TGTGCCTGGGGTACCCAGGGGACCCAGTACTTC.

The V and J genes are TRBV10-2 and TRBJ2-5; D remains ambiguous. The CDR3 extends over 11 amino acids. V was pared by 9 bases and J by 5 bases, with 10 bases between. Looked up from germline, CDR1 is WSHSY and CDR2 is SAAADI. The CDR3 loop reads CASVLGETQYF. The CDR3 coding sequence is TGCGCCAGTGTGCTGGGGGAGACCCAGTACTTC.

This clone was counted a single time. This chain uses TRBV2 with TRBJ1-5; 12 bases are shared with TRBD1. This CDR3 region has 17 residues. The germline V gene has CDR1 SNHLY and CDR2 FYNNEI. The J segment lost 3 bases and the V segment lost 4 bases, leaving 7 bases of the junction unmatched. The CDR3 loop is CASSVGDRGPNNQPQHF. The CDR3 bases are TGTGCCAGCAGTGTAGGGGACAGGGGGCCAAACAATCAGCCCCAGCATTTT.

This clone was seen a few times. The chain recombines TRBV29-1 with TRBJ1-1, with D perhaps TRBD1 (5 bases). CDR1 is SQVTM and CDR2 is ANQGSEA in the germline V gene. The CDR3 loop spans 14 amino acids. V was pared by 6 bases and J by 2 bases, with 16 bases between. CDR3 bases: TGCAGCGTCCGCCCCTCTCAGGGAAACACTGAAGCTTTCTTT. This encodes CSVRPSQGNTEAFF.

J is TRBJ2-3 and V is TRBV27, with no clear D. CDR3 size: 12 residues. CDR1 and CDR2 from the germline V gene are MNHEY and SMNVEV (reference sequence). The ends were cut back, 11 bases at V and 2 bases at J, with 11 bases in the middle. In nucleotides, the CDR3 is TGTGCCTCAGCTAGGGACACAGATACGCAGTATTTT. It encodes CASARDTDTQYF.

The chain uses TRBV19 and TRBJ1-2; D is ambiguous. The CDR3 extends over 13 amino acids. The germline CDR1 and CDR2 sequences are LNHDA and SQIVND (reference sequence). Trimming left V 1 base short and J 5 bases short, with 8 bases between. In nucleotides, the CDR3 is TGTGCCAGTAGTATAGCCAGTTTATATGGCTACACCTTC. Translation: CASSIASLYGYTF.

The gene calls are TRBV5-6 and TRBJ2-3; possible D gene TRBD2, 6 bases. Germline-derived CDR1 and CDR2 are SGHDT and YYEEEE. The CDR3 sequence is 16 residues long. V was shortened by 5 bases and J by 1 base, with 17 bases between the two germline ends. The CDR3 bases are TGTGCCAGCAGTTCTACCGGGACTTCCCGCACAGATACGCAGTATTTT. Translation: CASSSTGTSRTDTQYF.

In regard to this clone: The same CDR3 also results from other DNA sequences found in this sample. The chain is built from TRBV2 and TRBJ2-5, with a weak D call TRBD1 (5 bases). The CDR3 spans 14 residues. CDR1 is SNHLY and CDR2 is FYNNEI in the germline V gene. Deletions cut 2 bases from V and 2 bases from J, with 9 bases between. The CDR3 DNA follows: TGTGCCAGCAGTGAAAGACAGTATCAAGAGACCCAGTACTTC. Residues: CASSERQYQETQYF.

This chain connects TRBV18 to TRBJ2-3; tentative D call: TRBD1 (5 bases). CDR1 KGHSH and CDR2 LQKENI come from the germline V gene. CDR3 length: 14 residues. Trimming took off 3 bases at V and 6 bases at J, with 13 bases between the two ends. The CDR3, as DNA: TGTGCCAGCTCACCCATAGGGGTTAGTGATACGCAGTATTTT. Protein product: CASSPIGVSDTQYF.

The J gene is TRBJ2-1, the V gene TRBV15; the D is unclear. V was clipped by 3 bases and J by 5 bases, with 5 bases between them. Looked up from germline, CDR1 is LNHNV and CDR2 is YYDKDF (reference sequence). The CDR3 extends over 12 amino acids. The CDR3 here is CATSSYHNEQFF. The CDR3 DNA follows: TGTGCCACCAGCAGCTACCACAATGAGCAGTTCTTC.

The V and J genes are TRBV5-4 and TRBJ2-5; TRBD1 matches 7 bases. The CDR3 spans 13 residues. The V and J ends lost 0 bases and 5 bases, in that order; junction bases with no gene match: 1. Germline V lookup: CDR1 SGHNT, CDR2 YYREEE (reference sequence). The CDR3 sequence is CASSLEQGETQYF. CDR3 DNA sequence: TGTGCCAGCAGCTTGGAACAGGGGGAGACCCAGTACTTC.

V gene TRBV25-1 combines with J gene TRBJ1-2; tentative D call: TRBD1 (6 bases). In germline, CDR1 is MGHDK, CDR2 SYGVNS. Deletions cut 1 base from V and 4 bases from J, with 7 bases between. This CDR3 is 13 amino acids long. The DNA of the CDR3 is TGTGCCAGCAGTGAATCAGGGGTCTATGGCTACACCTTC. It encodes CASSESGVYGYTF.

This chain connects TRBV7-8 to TRBJ2-5; 8 nucleotides align to TRBD1. V shed 5 bases, J shed 5 bases, and the junction held 4 bases outside the gene matches. Germline V gene sequence: CDR1 SGHVS, CDR2 FQNEAQ. This CDR3 has 13 residues. The CDR3 DNA sequence: TGTGCCAGCAGCCCGACAGGGGTTGAGACCCAGTACTTC. It codes for CASSPTGVETQYF.

The J gene is TRBJ2-7, the V gene TRBV19, with D uncertain. CDR1 and CDR2 (germline): LNHDA, SQIVND (reference sequence). The CDR3 loop spans 15 amino acids. Trimming took off 3 bases at V and 2 bases at J, with 14 bases between the two ends. The chain's CDR3 is CASSIRIGATYEQYF. In DNA form, the CDR3 reads TGTGCCAGTAGTATTCGGATAGGAGCTACCTACGAGCAGTACTTC. Complete variable domain (other parts from reference TRBV19 and TRBJ2-7): DGGITQSPKYLFRKEGQNVTLSCEQNLNHDAMYWYRQDPGQGLRLIYYSQIVNDFQKGDIAEGYSVSREKKESFPLTVTSAQKNPTAFYLCASSIRIGATYEQYFGPGTRLTVT.